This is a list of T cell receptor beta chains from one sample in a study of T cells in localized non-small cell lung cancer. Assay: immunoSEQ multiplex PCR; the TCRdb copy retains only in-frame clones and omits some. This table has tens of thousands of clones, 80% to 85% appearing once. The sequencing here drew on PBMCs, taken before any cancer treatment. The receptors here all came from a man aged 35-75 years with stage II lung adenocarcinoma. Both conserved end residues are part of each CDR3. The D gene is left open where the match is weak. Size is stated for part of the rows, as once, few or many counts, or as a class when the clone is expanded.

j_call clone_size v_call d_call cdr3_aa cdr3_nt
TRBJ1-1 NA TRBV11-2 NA CASSFSWGAGNTEAFF TGTGCCAGCAGCTTCTCCTGGGGGGCGGGGAACACTGAAGCTTTCTTT
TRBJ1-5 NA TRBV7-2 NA CASSLFQGKPYDSNQPQHF TGTGCCAGCAGCTTATTCCAGGGGAAACCATACGATAGCAATCAGCCCCAGCATTTT
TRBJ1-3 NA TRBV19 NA CASSMFELQVSGNTIYF TGTGCCAGTAGTATGTTTGAGTTACAGGTCTCTGGAAACACCATATATTTT
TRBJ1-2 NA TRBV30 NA CAWRDRIYGYTF TGTGCCTGGAGGGACCGAATCTATGGCTACACCTTC
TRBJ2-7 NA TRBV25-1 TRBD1 CASSEYRTGGSYEQYF TGTGCCAGCAGTGAATATCGGACAGGGGGTTCCTACGAGCAGTACTTC
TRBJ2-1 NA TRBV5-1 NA CASSLGESSYNEQFF TGCGCCAGCAGCTTGGGGGAGAGCTCCTACAATGAGCAGTTCTTC
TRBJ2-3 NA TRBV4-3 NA CASSQEGRGTDTQYF TGCGCCAGCAGCCAAGAAGGACGCGGGACAGATACGCAGTATTTT
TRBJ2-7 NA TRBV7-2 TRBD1 CASSFSGTGNDEQYF TGTGCCAGCAGCTTTTCCGGGACAGGGAACGACGAGCAGTACTTC
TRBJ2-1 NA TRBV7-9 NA CASSLALYVVSPDNEQFF TGTGCCAGCAGCTTAGCGCTATATGTGGTCAGTCCGGACAATGAGCAGTTCTTC
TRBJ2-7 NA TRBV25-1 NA CASSSTGTPSAEQYF TGTGCCAGCAGCTCAACCGGGACACCGAGTGCCGAGCAGTACTTC
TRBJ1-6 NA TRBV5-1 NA CASSLGGNSPLHF TGCGCCAGCAGCTTGGGGGGAAATTCACCCCTCCACTTT
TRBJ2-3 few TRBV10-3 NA CATLENTGTTQYF TGTGCCACATTAGAAAACACAGGGACTACGCAGTATTTT
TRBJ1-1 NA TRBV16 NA CASSNSGTSNTEAFF TGTGCCAGCAGCAACTCCGGGACATCGAACACTGAAGCTTTCTTT
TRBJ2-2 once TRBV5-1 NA CASSPLGSPTGELFF TGCGCCAGCAGCCCCTTAGGCAGCCCCACCGGGGAGCTGTTTTTT
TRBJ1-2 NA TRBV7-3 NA CASRCESFAANYGYTF TGTGCCAGCAGATGTGAATCCTTTGCCGCTAACTATGGCTACACCTTC
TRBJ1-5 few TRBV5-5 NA CASSSGTPDQDQPQHF TGTGCCAGCAGCTCCGGGACACCCGACCAGGATCAGCCCCAGCATTTT
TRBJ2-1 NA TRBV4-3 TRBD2 CASSGSGSIAGDEQFF TGCGCCAGCTCGGGCAGCGGGAGTATTGCCGGCGATGAGCAGTTCTTC
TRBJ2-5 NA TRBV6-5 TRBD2 CASMASGRETQYF TGTGCCAGCATGGCTAGCGGGAGAGAGACCCAGTACTTC
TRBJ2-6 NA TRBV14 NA CASSQVQYSSSGANVLTF TGTGCCAGCAGCCAAGTACAGTACTCCTCTTCTGGGGCCAACGTCCTGACTTTC
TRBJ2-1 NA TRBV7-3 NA CASSLDYNEQFF TGTGCCAGCAGCTTAGACTACAATGAGCAGTTCTTC
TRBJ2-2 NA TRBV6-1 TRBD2 CASSTSGRVTGELFF TGTGCCAGCAGTACTAGCGGGAGGGTCACCGGGGAGCTGTTTTTT
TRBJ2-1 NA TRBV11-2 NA CASRFGGGATNYNEQFF TGTGCCAGCAGATTTGGTGGGGGGGCCACGAACTACAATGAGCAGTTCTTC
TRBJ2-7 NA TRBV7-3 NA CASRCNRVSSYEQYF TGTGCCAGCAGATGCAACAGGGTGTCTTCGTACGAGCAGTACTTC
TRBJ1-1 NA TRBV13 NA CASSPGTVTEAFF TGTGCCAGCAGCCCAGGGACGGTCACTGAAGCTTTCTTT
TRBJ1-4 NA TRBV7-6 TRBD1 CASTSGTGVEKLFF TGTGCCAGCACCTCCGGGACAGGGGTTGAAAAACTGTTTTTT
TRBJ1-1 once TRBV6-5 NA CASSLVLENTEAFF TGTGCCAGCAGTTTAGTTTTAGAGAACACTGAAGCTTTCTTT
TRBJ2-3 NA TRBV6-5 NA CASWTWGLADTQYF TGTGCCAGCTGGACGTGGGGGCTGGCAGATACGCAGTATTTT
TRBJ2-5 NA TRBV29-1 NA CSAQDPPPLETQYF TGCAGCGCCCAGGACCCACCCCCACTAGAGACCCAGTACTTC
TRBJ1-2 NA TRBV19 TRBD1 CASSLRTGWGYTF TGTGCCAGTAGTCTTCGGACAGGATGGGGCTACACCTTC
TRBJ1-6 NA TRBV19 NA CASNPGPVNSPLHF TGTGCCAGTAACCCGGGACCGGTGAATTCACCCCTCCACTTT
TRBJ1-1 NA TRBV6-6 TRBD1 CASSKQGQVNTEAFF TGTGCCAGCAGTAAACAGGGACAGGTGAACACTGAAGCTTTCTTT
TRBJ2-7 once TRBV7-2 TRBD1 CASSSSGTGFFEQYF TGTGCCAGCAGCTCATCCGGGACAGGGTTTTTCGAGCAGTACTTC
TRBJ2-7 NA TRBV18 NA CAIPLPGLALSYEQYF TGTGCCATCCCTCTACCCGGGCTAGCCCTGTCCTACGAGCAGTACTTC
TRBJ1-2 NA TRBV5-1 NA CASSLGDGGRLRGYTF TGCGCCAGCAGCTTGGGGGACGGGGGGAGGCTGCGTGGCTACACCTTC
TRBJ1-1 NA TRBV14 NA CASSQDRGIPLMNTEAFF TGTGCCAGCAGCCAAGATAGGGGGATCCCCTTAATGAACACTGAAGCTTTCTTT
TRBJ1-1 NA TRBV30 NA CALGFGGSTEAFF TGTGCCCTCGGCTTTGGGGGGAGCACTGAAGCTTTCTTT
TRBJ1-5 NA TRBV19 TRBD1 CASSMGQTSNQPQHF TGTGCCAGTAGTATGGGACAGACTAGCAATCAGCCCCAGCATTTT
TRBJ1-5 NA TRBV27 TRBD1 CASSLSGDRGFQSNQPQHF TGTGCCAGCAGTTTATCGGGGGACAGGGGATTCCAAAGCAATCAGCCCCAGCATTTT
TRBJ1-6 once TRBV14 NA CASSQQGLHNSPLHF TGTGCCAGCAGCCAACAGGGCCTCCATAATTCACCCCTCCACTTT
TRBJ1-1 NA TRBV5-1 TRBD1 CASSSLEGAGTEAFF TGCGCCAGCAGCTCCCTGGAGGGGGCTGGCACTGAAGCTTTCTTT
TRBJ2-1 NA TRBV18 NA CASSPLLGRGDEQFF TGTGCCAGCTCACCATTGTTGGGACGAGGGGATGAGCAGTTCTTC
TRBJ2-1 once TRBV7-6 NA CASSLDGGPYNEQFF TGTGCCAGCAGCTTAGACGGGGGCCCCTACAATGAGCAGTTCTTC
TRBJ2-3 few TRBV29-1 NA CSVDSGSGTDTQYF TGCAGCGTTGATTCCGGTAGCGGCACAGATACGCAGTATTTT
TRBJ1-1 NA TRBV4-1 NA CASSHRDGRATEAFF TGCGCCAGCAGCCACCGGGACGGGCGCGCCACTGAAGCTTTCTTT
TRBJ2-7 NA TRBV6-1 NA CASSEDWRSYEQYF TGTGCCAGCAGTGAAGATTGGAGGTCCTACGAGCAGTACTTC
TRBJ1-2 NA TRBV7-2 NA CASSFLSARFGYTF TGTGCCAGCAGCTTTCTCTCGGCCAGGTTTGGCTACACCTTC
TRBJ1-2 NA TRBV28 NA CASTLSGAGGSGYGYTF TGTGCCAGCACTCTCTCTGGGGCTGGGGGCTCTGGGTATGGCTACACCTTC
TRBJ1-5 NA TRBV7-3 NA CASSLPGHSTQSNQPQHF TGTGCCAGCAGCTTACCCGGACATTCAACACAGAGCAATCAGCCCCAGCATTTT
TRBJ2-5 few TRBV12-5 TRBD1 CASGDRGHGETQYF TGTGCTAGTGGCGACAGGGGGCACGGGGAGACCCAGTACTTC
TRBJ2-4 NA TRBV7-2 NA CASSPGPSDNIQYF TGTGCCAGCAGCCCGGGCCCTTCGGATAACATTCAGTACTTC
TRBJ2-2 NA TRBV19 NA CASGSGGNTGELFF TGTGCCAGTGGTTCCGGGGGGAACACCGGGGAGCTGTTTTTT
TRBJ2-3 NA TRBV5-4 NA CASSLGGAWDTQYF TGTGCCAGCAGCTTGGGGGGCGCCTGGGATACGCAGTATTTT
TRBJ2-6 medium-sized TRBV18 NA CASSAQGSSSGANVLTF TGTGCCAGCTCAGCACAGGGATCGAGCTCTGGGGCCAACGTCCTGACTTTC
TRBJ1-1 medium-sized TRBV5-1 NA CASSLEAANTEAFF TGCGCCAGCAGCTTGGAGGCGGCTAACACTGAAGCTTTCTTT
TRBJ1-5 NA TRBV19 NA CASSITGSVQNQPQHF TGTGCCAGTAGTATAACAGGTTCGGTGCAAAATCAGCCCCAGCATTTT